Following are 6 T cell receptor beta chains from one sample sequenced in a study of T cells after posttransplantation cyclophosphamide. Only in-frame clones appear in the TCRdb table, and some are missing; sequencing was by immunoSEQ multiplex PCR. In total the sample includes some 40,000 clones, none of them seen once. The specimen sequenced was PBMCs. The receptor set was obtained from a young man in good health and a related stem cell transplant donor.

In its sample, this clone was seen many times. This chain links TRBV2 with TRBJ2-7; 10 bases are a match to TRBD2. The CDR3 is 14 residues long. V shed 4 bases, J shed 0 bases, and the junction held 0 bases outside the gene matches. Germline V CDR1 and CDR2: SNHLY, FYNNEI. The chain's CDR3 is CASSVAGGSYEQYF. DNA of the CDR3: TGTGCCAGCAGTGTAGCGGGGGGCTCCTACGAGCAGTACTTC.

In its sample, this clone was seen many times. V gene TRBV19 combines with J gene TRBJ2-3; 8 nucleotides line up with TRBD1. This CDR3 is 14 amino acids long. Germline loops: CDR1 LNHDA, CDR2 SQIVND (reference sequence). Trimming cost V 3 bases and J 2 bases; bases outside gene matches: 1. The CDR3 sequence: CASSIRGPTDTQYF. The CDR3 region has the DNA TGTGCCAGTAGTATCAGGGGGCCCACAGATACGCAGTATTTT.

This clone has a count of ten or more. The chain carries TRBV19 and TRBJ1-2; TRBD1 aligns across 11 bases. The CDR3 contains 13 residues. Germline V lookup: CDR1 LNHDA, CDR2 SQIVND (reference sequence). The junction had 5 bases not matched to a gene; V was cut back by 7 bases and J by 7 bases. The CDR3 DNA is TGTGCCAGTAATTCGGACAGGGGGCTTGGCTACACCTTC. Translating it yields CASNSDRGLGYTF.

This rearrangement joins TRBV5-1 to TRBJ2-5, with D perhaps matching TRBD2 (5 bases). This CDR3 is 14 amino acids long. Looked up from germline, CDR1 is SGHRS and CDR2 is YFSETQ. V dropped 3 bases and J dropped 7 bases, with 16 bases sitting between them. The CDR3 sequence is CASSSRVGDATQYF. The DNA for the CDR3 is TGCGCCAGCAGCTCCCGGGTCGGGGATGCGACCCAGTACTTC.

This clone was seen at least ten times. This sequence joins TRBV10-3 and TRBJ1-1, with 9 bases that match TRBD1. In germline, CDR1 is ENHRY, CDR2 SYGVKD. With 6 bases clipped from V and 9 bases from J, the junction kept 17 bases outside the gene matches. CDR3 length: 16 residues. CDR3 DNA sequence: TGTGCCATCAGGGGGACAGGGATGGAGGCCAAATCCCAAGCTTTCTTT. Translating gives CAIRGTGMEAKSQAFF.

In its sample, this clone was seen many times. V is TRBV7-9 and J is TRBJ2-2; TRBD2 agrees at 8 bases. V was pared by 5 bases and J by 6 bases, with 2 bases of the junction left unmatched. The CDR3 covers 13 residues. Germline V lookup: CDR1 SEHNR, CDR2 FQNEAQ (reference sequence). As DNA, the CDR3 is TGTGCCAGCAGCCCGGGGGGGTCCGGGGAGCTGTTTTTT. This sequence encodes CASSPGGSGELFF.